The next 17 T cell receptor beta chains were all read from a single sample in a study of T-cell reconstitution after alpha-beta-depleted transplantation in children. Findings and caveats of the study: A year post-transplant, T-cell counts and diversity derived mostly from newly produced T cells.

It was with unique molecular identifiers that the TCRbeta library was prepared. TCRdb fed the PCR reads into MiXCR, producing one record per CDR3 protein. The data hold 250,000 to 300,000 distinct CDR3 sequences, with around 7.1% observed a single time. These TCRs' antigens remain unknown. Sequenced here: peripheral blood, sampled 360 days after TCRalphabeta/CD19-depleted stem cell transplant. The origin of the receptors is a female patient younger than 10 who had a stem cell transplant for Fanconi anemia, so the T cells may come from the graft donor.

This clonotype was observed at least ten times. Written as DNA, the CDR3 is TGCGCCAGCAGCTTGGATGGTTACGAGCAGTACGTC. The encoded protein is CASSLDGYEQYV. V and J are TRBV5-1 and TRBJ2-7; D is undetermined. CDR1 and CDR2 from the germline V gene are SGHRS and YFSETQ. The CDR3 covers 12 residues. V was shortened by 0 bases and J by 4 bases, with 5 bases between the two germline ends.

V gene TRBV7-8 combines with J gene TRBJ1-2, with D unresolved. Germline CDR1 reads SGHVS; CDR2 reads FQNEAQ. The CDR3 totals 14 residues. V lost 2 bases to trimming and J lost 3 bases, with 10 bases between them. The chain's CDR3 is CASSLIGQDYGYTF. CDR3 DNA: TGTGCCAGCAGCTTAATAGGGCAGGACTATGGCTACACCTTC.

This clonotype was recorded a few times. This rearrangement joins TRBV3-1 to TRBJ2-7, with D uncertain. V shed 1 base and J shed 7 bases, with 8 bases lying between them. CDR3 size: 12 residues. Germline V gene sequence: CDR1 LGHDT, CDR2 YNNKEL (reference sequence). DNA of the CDR3: TGTGCCAGCAGCCAAGTCAGGTGGGAGCAGTACTTC. Translation gives CASSQVRWEQYF.

This clonotype showed up many times. The chain carries TRBV5-1 and TRBJ2-3; TRBD2 agrees at 7 bases. Germline CDR1 reads SGHRS; CDR2 reads YFSETQ. Germline trimming cut 0 bases from V and 0 bases from J; bases unmatched to any gene: 4. The CDR3 length is 16 residues. The CDR3 DNA is TGCGCCAGCAGCTTGGAGACTAGCAGAAGCACAGATACGCAGTATTTT. Translating gives CASSLETSRSTDTQYF. The full variable domain, its missing parts supplied by reference TRBV5-1 and TRBJ2-3, is KAGVTQTPRYLIKTRGQQVTLSCSPISGHRSVSWYQQTPGQGLQFLFEYFSETQRNKGNFPGRFSGRQFSNSRSEMNVSTLELGDSALYLCASSLETSRSTDTQYFGPGTRLTVL.

This clonotype was seen ten or more times. The chain has TRBV10-3 and TRBJ1-6, with D hard to call. CDR1 and CDR2 (germline): ENHRY, SYGVKD. The V end was cut by 4 bases, the J end by 7 bases, with 11 bases between. There are 14 residues in the CDR3. The CDR3 coding sequence is TGTGCCATCAGTGTGGAGGGAAGGAATTCACCCCTCCACTTT. This codes for CAISVEGRNSPLHF.

The V call is TRBV30, the J call TRBJ2-1, with D perhaps matching TRBD1 or TRBD2 (6 bases each). With 3 bases removed from V and 4 bases from J, the gap between germline ends came to 13 bases. The germline V gene encodes CDR1 GTSNPN and CDR2 SVGIG (reference sequence). The CDR3 length is 14 residues. CDR3 DNA: TGTGCCTGGAGGCAGGGGACTGGATACAATGAGCAGTTCTTC. It encodes CAWRQGTGYNEQFF.

A single count supports this clonotype. The chain is built from TRBV3-1 and TRBJ2-1; D possibly corresponds to TRBD2 (6 bases). This CDR3 has 19 residues. V shed 11 bases and J shed 3 bases, with 32 bases lying between them. The V gene's germline CDR1 is LGHDT and CDR2 YNNKEL (reference sequence). In nucleotides, the CDR3 is TGTGCCTGCACCCAAGAGGACTACCGGGAGCCCCCACTCTACAATGAGCAGTTCTTC. Protein product: CACTQEDYREPPLYNEQFF.

This clonotype was picked up many times. The chain uses TRBV20-1 and TRBJ2-3; 7 bases are shared with TRBD2. CDR1 and CDR2 (germline): DFQATT, SNEGSKA (reference sequence). With 4 bases clipped from V and 0 bases from J, the junction kept 4 bases outside the gene matches. This CDR3 contains 14 residues. The CDR3 spells CSATRSGSTDTQYF. The CDR3 region has the DNA TGCAGTGCTACTCGTAGCGGGAGCACAGATACGCAGTATTTT.

In its sample, this clonotype was seen a few times. The gene calls are TRBV6-1 and TRBJ2-6, with D perhaps TRBD1 (5 bases). Trimming pared 2 bases from V and 2 bases from J, leaving 16 bases between. CDR1 is MNHNS, CDR2 SASEGT, per germline. The CDR3 loop spans 18 amino acids. The CDR3 protein is CASSEFLQVEAGANVLTF. The CDR3 DNA sequence: TGTGCCAGCAGTGAATTTTTACAGGTCGAAGCTGGGGCCAACGTCCTGACTTTC.

In this sample, this clonotype turned up many times. The chain uses TRBV6-5 and TRBJ2-2, with D perhaps matching TRBD1 (6 bases). Trimming removed 6 bases from V and 7 bases from J, with 18 bases in between. Germline CDR1 reads MNHEY; CDR2 reads SVGAGI. This CDR3 contains 15 residues. The CDR3 nucleotides are TGTGCCAGCAGGAGAACAGGGATCGGTGGCGGGGAGCTGTTTTTT. It specifies CASRRTGIGGGELFF.

About this clonotype: The conserved final phenylalanine or tryptophan is absent from the CDR3, which likely points to a read error. This rearrangement joins TRBV5-4 to TRBJ1-2; a possible D gene is TRBD1 (6 bases). The CDR3 consists of 13 residues. Germline lookup yields CDR1 SGHNT and CDR2 YYREEE (reference sequence). The ends were cut back, 5 bases at V and 8 bases at J, with 16 bases in the middle. The CDR3 DNA reads TGTGCCAGCAGTTTCTCAGGGGCTAGAGGCTACACCCTC. As protein: CASSFSGARGYTL.

This clonotype was counted many times. V usage is TRBV5-1 and J usage is TRBJ2-7, with TRBD2 matching over 10 bases. V trimming: 5 bases; J trimming: 7 bases; junction bases outside the gene matches: 6. Germline V CDR1 and CDR2: SGHRS, YFSETQ. This CDR3 contains 13 residues. The chain's CDR3 is CASRAPAGGEQYF. The CDR3 DNA sequence: TGCGCCAGCAGAGCTCCAGCGGGGGGGGAGCAGTACTTC.

This clonotype was recorded many times. The chain carries TRBV27 and TRBJ1-1; possibly TRBD1 for D (5 bases). The CDR3 consists of 14 residues. Trimming stripped 2 bases from V and 4 bases from J, with 11 bases between. Germline values: CDR1 MNHEY, CDR2 SMNVEV (reference sequence). CDR3 region: CASSLVSGLTEAFF. The CDR3 DNA sequence: TGTGCCAGCAGTTTAGTGTCGGGGCTCACTGAAGCTTTCTTT.

This clonotype was seen repeatedly, ten times or more. The CDR3 region is CSVRLAGGADTQYF. The CDR3 DNA reads as TGCAGTGTTCGACTAGCGGGGGGTGCAGATACGCAGTATTTT. This chain uses TRBV20-1 with TRBJ2-3, with 13 bases that match TRBD2. The germline CDR1 and CDR2 sequences are DFQATT and SNEGSKA (reference sequence). Trimming cost V 7 bases and J 4 bases; bases outside gene matches: 5. The CDR3 is 14 residues long.

This clonotype was found many times. This rearrangement joins TRBV7-9 to TRBJ2-7; TRBD2 matches at 11 bases. V dropped 2 bases and J dropped 1; count of bases not matched to a gene: 1. The CDR3 runs 15 residues. CDR1 and CDR2 (germline): SEHNR, FQNEAQ (reference sequence). The CDR3 loop is CASSLTSGSSYEQYF. CDR3 bases: TGTGCCAGCAGCTTAACTAGCGGGAGTTCCTACGAGCAGTACTTC.

This clonotype was picked up a small number of times. CDR3 coding DNA: TGCAGCGTCCGGGACAAGGTGGCTGAAGCTTTCTTT. Its protein product is CSVRDKVAEAFF. This sequence joins TRBV29-1 and TRBJ1-1; TRBD1 might be the D (6 bases). The germline V gene encodes CDR1 SQVTM and CDR2 ANQGSEA. V lost 6 bases and J 6 bases, leaving 14 bases between the germline ends. The CDR3 is 12 amino acids.

This clonotype occurred many times. The chain couples TRBV7-2 to TRBJ1-5, with D maybe TRBD1 (6 bases). CDR3 length equals 15 residues. Trimming took 1 base from V and 6 from J, leaving 13 bases between them. Per the germline V gene, CDR1 is SGHTA and CDR2 is FQGNSA. Written as DNA, the CDR3 is TGTGCCAGCAGCTTAGGCCTGTACAGGGTTCAGCCCCAGCATTTT. Translation: CASSLGLYRVQPQHF.